The 7 T cell receptor beta chains below were found in one sample sequenced in a study of blood T cells in healthy people across ages. The second PCR ran about 6 to 11 cycles with a sample-barcoded 5' primer and J-beta primers. Each CDR3 protein gets one entry after TCRdb re-called the 5' RACE reads with MiXCR. The profile shows about 680,000 distinct CDR3 sequences, 49% of them singletons. The sequencing input was blood. The receptors shown here come from a woman in her sixties in good health.

The genes are TRBV7-2 and TRBJ2-1, with 7 bases identical to TRBD1. The end of the DNA fits TRBJ2-7 better, so the J call may be wrong. Germline CDR1 reads SGHTA; CDR2 reads FQGNSA. The CDR3 totals 15 residues. DNA of the CDR3: TGTGCCAGCAGCTATCACAGGGGCTCCTACAATGAGCAGTACTTC. This translates into CASSYHRGSYNEQYF.

The chain joins TRBV5-1 to TRBJ2-5; 7 bases line up with TRBD1. The J call may be mistaken, given a closer DNA end match to TRBJ2-7. Germline V gives CDR1 SGHRS, CDR2 YFSETQ. The CDR3 loop spans 15 amino acids. The DNA for the CDR3 is TGCGCCAGCAGCTCCCGCGACAGGGCAAGTTACGAGCAGTACTTC. It is translated as CASSSRDRASYEQYF.

V and J are TRBV6-4 and TRBJ2-1; 11 bases fit TRBD2. The CDR3 runs 13 residues. The V gene's germline CDR1 is MRHNA and CDR2 SNTAGT. V was pared by 7 bases and J by 8 bases, with 4 bases of the junction left unmatched. This CDR3 is CASNLAGGDEQFF. CDR3 nucleotides: TGTGCCAGCAATCTAGCGGGAGGTGATGAGCAGTTCTTC.

This clonotype has a handful of counts. The CDR3 DNA is TGTGCCAGCAGCCCCTCAGCGGGAGATTCGATGGGGCGCAATGAGCAGTTCTTC. Protein: CASSPSAGDSMGRNEQFF. The V gene is TRBV7-9, the J gene TRBJ2-1; 8 bases match TRBD2. Looked up from germline, CDR1 is SEHNR and CDR2 is FQNEAQ (reference sequence). The CDR3 runs to 18 residues. Unmatched junction bases numbered 18, after V lost 5 bases and J lost 6 bases.

This clonotype occurred a few times. This chain links TRBV20-1 with TRBJ2-1, with a weak D call TRBD2 (5 bases). The germline gives CDR1 DFQATT, CDR2 SNEGSKA (reference sequence). This CDR3 comprises 14 residues. V was cut by 0 bases and J by 6 bases, with 12 bases left in between. The CDR3 protein is CSARDSRGSNEQFF. Written as DNA, the CDR3 is TGCAGTGCTAGAGATAGCAGAGGGAGCAATGAGCAGTTCTTC.

Notes on this clonotype: One end of the junction fails to match germline, which may point to a read error. The chain links TRBV28 to TRBJ1-3; possibly TRBD1 for D (5 bases). This CDR3 has 15 residues. The V gene's germline CDR1 is MDHEN and CDR2 SYDVKM. The CDR3 nucleotides read TGTGCCAGCAGGGCAACCCGGGGGGTTGGATACACCATATATTTT. It encodes CASRATRGVGYTIYF.

This chain joins TRBV4-2 and TRBJ1-2; TRBD1 agrees at 8 bases. The V gene's germline CDR1 is LGHNA and CDR2 YNFKEQ. Unmatched junction bases numbered 6, after V lost 3 bases and J lost 3 bases. This CDR3 is built from 15 residues. The CDR3 DNA follows: TGTGCCAGCAGCCACGACAGGGGAAACTACTATGGCTACACCTTC. Translation: CASSHDRGNYYGYTF.